Shown below are 32 T cell receptor beta chains from a single sample sequenced in a study of blood T cell repertoires in COVID-19 (TCRdb year 2020). Library method: the immunoSEQ multiplex PCR assay. As stored in TCRdb, this immuneACCESS dataset retains in-frame rearrangements with V and J assigned. A fraction of the clones does not appear; measured against another copy, unresolved V genes explain less than half of the discrepancy, and the remainder lacks a known reason. This sample is represented by about 460,000 clones; 70% to 90% of them were singletons. Roughly 8.5% of the sample goes to the ten largest clones. The sequenced material came from PBMCs or T cells enriched from blood (not recorded which). The source of these receptors is an older woman who had recovered from COVID-19.

This clone is a singleton in its sample. The chain combines TRBV20-1 with TRBJ2-3; D is unclear. V was pared by 1 base and J by 5 bases, with 4 bases between. The germline gives CDR1 DFQATT, CDR2 SNEGSKA (reference sequence). The CDR3 extends over 11 amino acids. The CDR3 region is CSARVQDTQYF. Written as DNA, the CDR3 is TGCAGTGCTAGAGTACAAGATACGCAGTATTTT.

This clone has a count of ten or more. This chain links TRBV6-1 with TRBJ2-2; TRBD1 matches at 9 bases. The germline V gene has CDR1 MNHNS and CDR2 SASEGT. The V gene end was trimmed by 4 bases and the J gene end by 5 bases; junction bases not matched to a gene: 11. The CDR3 runs to 17 residues. The chain's CDR3 is CASSGSGTGRLTGELFF. For the CDR3, the DNA is TGTGCCAGCAGTGGCTCCGGGACAGGGAGGTTAACCGGGGAGCTGTTTTTT.

The V and J genes are TRBV5-1 and TRBJ1-1, with a weak D call TRBD1 (6 bases). The CDR3 runs to 16 residues. The germline CDR1 and CDR2 sequences are SGHRS and YFSETQ. Trimming took 4 bases from V and 0 from J, leaving 16 bases between them. The CDR3: CASSHGTSRLNTEAFF. The CDR3 DNA sequence: TGCGCCAGCAGCCATGGGACATCTAGACTGAACACTGAAGCTTTCTTT.

The chain employs TRBV4-1 and TRBJ2-1; 9 nucleotides match TRBD2. The germline V gene encodes CDR1 MGHRA and CDR2 YSYEKL. The V gene end was trimmed by 0 bases and the J gene end by 2 bases; junction bases not matched to a gene: 8. The length of the CDR3 is 18 residues. In DNA form, the CDR3 reads TGCGCCAGCAGCCAAGATCGGGTGCGGGGGGGCACCTACAATGAGCAGTTCTTC. Protein: CASSQDRVRGGTYNEQFF.

The rearrangement joins TRBV2 to TRBJ1-5; 10 positions match TRBD1. With V trimmed by 4 bases and J by 6 bases, 3 bases remained unmatched. The CDR3 is 14 amino acids. Germline CDR1 SNHLY, CDR2 FYNNEI. This chain's CDR3 is CASSGQGAVQPQHF. As DNA, the CDR3 is TGTGCCAGCAGTGGACAGGGGGCAGTTCAGCCCCAGCATTTT.

The J gene is TRBJ1-2, the V gene TRBV2; D is uncertain. The CDR3 is 13 residues long. V gave up 5 bases and J gave up 3 bases, with 10 bases separating them. The germline V gene has CDR1 SNHLY and CDR2 FYNNEI. In nucleotides, the CDR3 is TGTGCCAGCAGTTCGGGTCCGGACTATGGCTACACCTTC. Protein: CASSSGPDYGYTF.

This chain joins TRBV24-1 and TRBJ1-1; D possibly corresponds to TRBD1 (5 bases). V was shortened by 12 bases and J by 2 bases, with 9 bases between the two germline ends. The CDR3 runs 11 residues. The germline CDR1 and CDR2 sequences are KGHDR and SFDVKD. CDR3 nucleotides: TGTGCCGTAAGGGGTAACACTGAAGCTTTCTTT. Amino acid sequence: CAVRGNTEAFF.

The gene calls are TRBV12-3 or TRBV12-4 and TRBJ1-5; D is unresolved. The V and J ends lost 6 bases and 1 base respectively, with 7 bases between them. The CDR3 is made up of 13 amino acids. The CDR3 coding sequence is TGTGCCAGCAGGGAGGGAAGCAATCAGCCCCAGCATTTT. This sequence encodes CASREGSNQPQHF.

This chain uses TRBV30 with TRBJ1-5, with D tentatively TRBD1 (6 bases). The CDR3 extends over 17 amino acids. Germline V CDR1 and CDR2: GTSNPN, SVGIG (reference sequence). V lost 0 bases and J 0 bases, leaving 15 bases between the germline ends. The CDR3 coding sequence is TGTGCCTGGAGTGTTTCGGGAGGGGGTGGTAGCAATCAGCCCCAGCATTTT. As protein: CAWSVSGGGGSNQPQHF.

The chain joins TRBV10-2 to TRBJ1-1; a weak D match, TRBD1 (6 bases). The CDR3 contains 13 residues. Trimming took off 6 bases at V and 4 bases at J, with 12 bases between the two ends. Germline V gives CDR1 WSHSY, CDR2 SAAADI. Written as DNA, the CDR3 is TGCGCCAGCAGACAGGGCCTGACCACTGAAGCTTTCTTT. Its translation: CASRQGLTTEAFF.

The chain links TRBV2 to TRBJ2-5; weak D call: TRBD1 (6 bases). This CDR3 comprises 12 residues. Trimming left V 9 bases short and J 7 bases short, with 15 bases between. CDR1 SNHLY and CDR2 FYNNEI come from the germline V gene. As DNA, the CDR3 is TGTGCCAGTGAACAGGGTGCGGGGACCCAGTACTTC. Amino acids: CASEQGAGTQYF.

The chain recombines TRBV2 with TRBJ1-5; 8 bases align to TRBD1. With 2 bases clipped from V and 6 bases from J, the junction kept 6 bases outside the gene matches. This CDR3 has 15 residues. CDR1 and CDR2 (germline): SNHLY, FYNNEI. CDR3 DNA sequence: TGTGCCAGCAGTGAACAGGGGGCAATGGGTCAGCCCCAGCATTTT. Translated: CASSEQGAMGQPQHF.

The chain recombines TRBV12-3 or TRBV12-4 with TRBJ1-2; D unclear. CDR3 size: 12 residues. Trimming cost V 6 bases and J 8 bases, with 13 bases left between them. The chain's CDR3 is CASRSWIGGYTF. The DNA of the CDR3 is TGTGCCAGCAGGTCTTGGATCGGGGGCTACACCTTC.

The chain uses TRBV2 and TRBJ2-2; D uncertain. The length of the CDR3 is 12 residues. V was clipped by 7 bases and J by 5 bases, with 8 bases between them. CDR1 is SNHLY and CDR2 is FYNNEI in the germline V gene. The DNA of the CDR3 is TGTGCCAGCACCACATCGACCGGGGAGCTGTTTTTT. This sequence encodes CASTTSTGELFF.

This chain uses TRBV18 with TRBJ2-6, with 7 bases identical to TRBD1. The V and J ends lost 3 bases and 2 bases, in that order; junction bases with no gene match: 7. The germline gives CDR1 KGHSH, CDR2 LQKENI. The CDR3 is 17 amino acids. CDR3 sequence (DNA): TGTGCCAGCTCACCCTTCACTGACAGGGCTGGGGCCAACGTCCTGACTTTC. It encodes CASSPFTDRAGANVLTF.

The CDR3 protein is CASSVGQVNQPQHF. CDR3 sequence (DNA): TGTGCCAGCAGCGTAGGGCAGGTTAATCAGCCCCAGCATTTT. The rearrangement uses TRBV9 and TRBJ1-5, with unresolved D. V was cut by 0 bases and J by 4 bases, with 8 bases left in between. The CDR3 runs to 14 residues. The germline V gene has CDR1 SGDLS and CDR2 YYNGEE.

This chain links TRBV10-1 with TRBJ2-4; weak D call: TRBD1 (6 bases). The CDR3 length is 13 residues. The germline V gene encodes CDR1 WNHNN and CDR2 SYGVQD (reference sequence). The germline V and J ends were trimmed by 2 bases and 6 bases, with 8 bases remaining between them. This chain's CDR3 is CASSEPGANIQYF. The CDR3 DNA reads as TGCGCCAGCAGTGAGCCAGGGGCAAACATTCAGTACTTC.

This rearrangement joins TRBV6-5 to TRBJ2-1, with D tentatively TRBD1 (6 bases). Trimming stripped 9 bases from V and 13 bases from J, with 19 bases between. Germline V gives CDR1 MNHEY, CDR2 SVGAGI. The CDR3 has 12 amino acids. For the CDR3, the DNA is TGTGCCAGTAAAATCCGGGACATCGGACAGTTCTTC. The encoded protein is CASKIRDIGQFF.

The chain carries TRBV5-5 and TRBJ1-4; D gene unclear. Per germline, CDR1 SGHKS and CDR2 YYEKEE (reference sequence). V shed 0 bases and J shed 8 bases, with 17 bases lying between them. The CDR3 totals 16 residues. CDR3 DNA sequence: TGTGCCAGCAGCTTGGGGAGTTATCCAACTCGGGAAAAACTGTTTTTT. Translation gives CASSLGSYPTREKLFF.

The rearrangement joins TRBV19 to TRBJ1-1, with 9 nucleotides matching TRBD1. This CDR3 contains 13 residues. Unmatched junction bases numbered 3, after V lost 5 bases and J lost 5 bases. Germline V gene lookup returns CDR1 LNHDA and CDR2 SQIVND (reference sequence). The chain's CDR3 is CASSSDRGTEAFF. The CDR3 bases are TGTGCCAGTAGTTCAGACAGGGGGACTGAAGCTTTCTTT. The variable domain in full, with the rest retrieved from reference TRBV19 and TRBJ1-1, is DGGITQSPKYLFRKEGQNVTLSCEQNLNHDAMYWYRQDPGQGLRLIYYSQIVNDFQKGDIAEGYSVSREKKESFPLTVTSAQKNPTAFYLCASSSDRGTEAFFGQGTRLTVV.

The CDR3 DNA follows: TGTGCCACCAGCAGAGAGAAGGGGGTGGACATTCGGGCCCTCGTTAGACAGAACACTGAAGCTTTCTTT. It translates to CATSREKGVDIRALVRQNTEAFF. The V and J genes are TRBV15 and TRBJ1-1, with D possibly TRBD1 on 6 matching bases. This CDR3 has 23 residues. The germline gives CDR1 LNHNV, CDR2 YYDKDF (reference sequence). Trimming cost V 0 bases and J 1 base, with 33 bases left between them.

The rearrangement links TRBV21-1 to TRBJ1-1; the table's D call TRBD1 went unverified against the DNA. TRBV21-1 is an annotated pseudogene. This CDR3 has 16 amino acids. The CDR3 protein is CASRRTGKELHTEAFF. The CDR3, as DNA: TGTGCCAGCAGGCGGACAGGGAAGGAACTCCACACTGAAGCTTTCTTT.

The CDR3: CAWSKTGPNEKLFF. In DNA form, the CDR3 reads TGTGCCTGGAGTAAGACAGGGCCTAATGAAAAACTGTTTTTT. This chain uses TRBV30 with TRBJ1-4, with 7 bases lining up with TRBD1. V shed 2 bases, J shed 3 bases, and the junction held 3 bases outside the gene matches. Germline V lookup: CDR1 GTSNPN, CDR2 SVGIG (reference sequence). The CDR3 spans 14 residues.

The chain couples TRBV7-2 to TRBJ1-2; weak D call: TRBD1 (6 bases). V was shortened by 5 bases and J by 7 bases, with 8 bases between the two germline ends. This CDR3 region has 11 residues. Germline assignment: CDR1 SGHTA and CDR2 FQGNSA. The CDR3 coding sequence is TGTGCCAGCAGCACAGGGTTTGGCTACACCTTC. It translates to CASSTGFGYTF.

J is TRBJ1-1 and V is TRBV24-1, with a tentative D call TRBD1 (5 bases). This CDR3 is built from 13 residues. Trimming stripped 2 bases from V and 5 bases from J, with 8 bases between. The germline V gene encodes CDR1 KGHDR and CDR2 SFDVKD. The CDR3 spells CATSDWGGTEAFF. CDR3 DNA: TGTGCCACCAGTGATTGGGGGGGGACTGAAGCTTTCTTT.

The rearrangement uses TRBV29-1 and TRBJ2-3; possible D gene TRBD2, 5 bases. The V and J ends lost 3 bases and 6 bases respectively, with 10 bases between them. Germline CDR1 and CDR2: SQVTM and ANQGSEA. The CDR3 covers 12 residues. CDR3: CSVERVRDTQYF. The CDR3 DNA follows: TGCAGCGTTGAGAGGGTCAGGGATACGCAGTATTTT.

This clone was found a few times. The chain couples TRBV5-4 to TRBJ2-4; 7 nucleotides agree with TRBD1. Germline CDR1 is SGHNT and CDR2 is YYREEE (reference sequence). The CDR3 has 14 amino acids. Unmatched junction bases numbered 2, after V lost 4 bases and J lost 1 base. The CDR3: CASSAQGAKNIQYF. DNA for the CDR3: TGTGCCAGCAGCGCACAGGGGGCCAAAAACATTCAGTACTTC.

The chain employs TRBV19 and TRBJ1-1, with 7 bases aligning to TRBD1. J lost 5 bases, V lost 6 bases, and 12 bases had no gene match. Germline V gives CDR1 LNHDA, CDR2 SQIVND (reference sequence). The CDR3 is made up of 15 amino acids. The CDR3 reads CASRPLTGDGTEAFF. Written as DNA, the CDR3 is TGTGCCAGTAGGCCACTTACAGGGGACGGTACTGAAGCTTTCTTT.

The chain carries TRBV5-4 and TRBJ1-2; 8 positions match TRBD1. The length of the CDR3 is 14 residues. J gave up 3 bases and V 3 bases, and 4 bases lay outside the gene matches. Germline assignment: CDR1 SGHNT and CDR2 YYREEE (reference sequence). In DNA form, the CDR3 reads TGTGCCAGCAGCTCGGGACAGGAGTACTATGGCTACACCTTC. Its protein product is CASSSGQEYYGYTF.

The V and J genes are TRBV7-2 and TRBJ2-7; TRBD2 is a possible D gene (6 bases). V was trimmed by 5 bases and J by 1 base, leaving 21 bases between them. Germline loops: CDR1 SGHTA, CDR2 FQGNSA. The CDR3 has 17 residues. CDR3 coding DNA: TGTGCCAGCAGCCTACCCGGGGCGCGGGGCAGGTCCTACGAGCAGTACTTC. This encodes CASSLPGARGRSYEQYF.

The rearrangement uses TRBV5-1 and TRBJ2-3, with D tentatively TRBD1 (6 bases). Germline V gene data show CDR1 as SGHRS and CDR2 as YFSETQ. The V and J ends lost 1 base and 4 bases respectively, with 10 bases between them. CDR3 length: 14 amino acids. The CDR3 loop is CASSLTGNADTQYF. CDR3 DNA sequence: TGCGCCAGCAGCTTGACAGGGAATGCAGATACGCAGTATTTT.

The V and J genes are TRBV7-5 and TRBJ1-1; TRBD1 is taken as the D call from the table, unchecked against the DNA. TRBV7-5 is a recognized pseudogene. The CDR3 spans 17 residues. The CDR3 here is CARSSSCGKGEWTEAFF. The CDR3 DNA is TGTGCCAGAAGCTCAAGTTGCGGTAAGGGGGAATGGACTGAAGCTTTCTTT.